This T cell receptor beta chain came from a study of spatial heterogeneity in lung cancer (dated by TCRdb to between 2018 and 2021). Describing the broader study: Beta-chain transcripts were consistently detected in greater numbers than alpha-chain transcripts, which likely reflected higher beta-chain transcript abundance. In the raw uncorrected reads, each unique combination of TCR and UMI appeared on average more than ten times. TCR alpha and beta repertoires were quantitatively compared across multiple tumor regions, matched nontumor lung and blood in non-small cell lung cancer. Nonsynonymous mutation counts, determined by whole-exome sequencing of tumor tissue, were related to TCR repertoire features. Both alpha and beta chains were TCR-sequenced in 200 to 250 tumor regions, about 64 matched nontumor lung samples and over 55 PBMC samples obtained at surgery.

Relative to germline, V is missing 4 bases and J is missing 7 bases, with 3 bases of the junction outside any gene match. From cysteine to phenylalanine, the CDR3 is 13 amino acids long. Only the CDR3 portion is preserved as DNA: 39 bases, with reading frame beginning at the first base. The sample's time point, from its label and the paper: sample taken at primary tumor resection. Without any cell sorting, TCR sequencing was performed on whole RNA extracted either from tumor and nontumor lung tissue or from cryopreserved PBMC samples. Samples were obtained from over 70 patients with early-stage, untreated non-small cell lung cancer from the lung TRACERx cohort. A patient was chosen for TCR sequencing only when enough RNA was available from at least two tumor regions. Before being selected, tumor and adjacent nontumor lung specimens were reviewed by a lung pathologist. Results and caveats for the whole study, not just this receptor: Additional single-cell paired TCR alpha and beta sequencing was considered necessary to confirm, at a functional level, the hypothesis that regional TCRs recognize regional mutations.

To prepare the library, 5' RACE was applied. TCRdb shows the sequencer as NextSeq 500. To allow correction of PCR and sequencing errors, the TCR library protocol tagged every TCR cDNA molecule with a unique molecular identifier. The published analysis was carried out like this. TCR identification, UMI-based error correction and CDR3 extraction were performed with Decombinator tools. TCRs above a frequency of 2 per 1,000, corresponding to the top 1% of the tumor frequency distribution, were defined as expanded. Renyi diversity was computed with the R vegan package after each repertoire had been subsampled 100 times to 5,000 TCRs. To build CDR3 similarity networks, amino acid triplet string-kernel similarity was used, and CDR3s were connected when their pairwise similarity was above 0.82. The public sequencing data were trimmed at Q25 with fastp and processed into clonotypes with MiXCR by TCRdb, which kept only in-frame beta chains. For every CDR3 protein sequence, its rows merge into one entry that carries the most common genes and DNA. The V and J calls shown here were made by TCRdb, not taken from the authors' results. The sample table contains about 12,000 distinct CDR3 sequences; only one count was recorded for 5.5% to 8% of them. About a tenth of the sample is held by the ten biggest clonotypes.

This clonotype was counted ten times or more. The antigen this receptor binds is unknown. No base quality values were provided; no much bigger clone lies one nucleotide off. In a library made to pick up alpha chains, this beta chain is a stray read with a size that means little. The sequence derives from a male donor with early-stage non-small cell lung cancer. The chain was built from TRBV12-3 or TRBV12-4 and TRBJ2-7; 11 nucleotides in the junction match TRBD2. Sequencing was performed on normal lung tissue next to the tumor, taken at surgery. CDR3 region: CASSSLAGVEQYF. The DNA is as follows: TGTGCCAGCAGTTCACTAGCGGGAGTAGAGCAGTACTTC.